The clone carrying this TCR beta chain has more than one count but fewer than ten. TCRdb re-called the 5' RACE reads through MiXCR, storing one row per CDR3 protein. The sample has hundreds of thousands of distinct CDR3 sequences, around 6% seen once. This record comes from a study of identical twins. This CDR3 has 13 residues. CDR1 is LGHDT and CDR2 is YNNKEL in the germline V gene (reference sequence). V was clipped by 3 bases and J by 5 bases; unmatched bases: 1. V is TRBV3-1 and J is TRBJ2-5, with TRBD1 matching over 9 bases. What was sequenced was naive T cells sorted from blood. The clonotype comes from a young man in good health. The DNA for the CDR3 is TGTGCCAGCAGCCATGACAGGGGGGAGACCCAGTACTTC. Translated, it gives CASSHDRGETQYF.